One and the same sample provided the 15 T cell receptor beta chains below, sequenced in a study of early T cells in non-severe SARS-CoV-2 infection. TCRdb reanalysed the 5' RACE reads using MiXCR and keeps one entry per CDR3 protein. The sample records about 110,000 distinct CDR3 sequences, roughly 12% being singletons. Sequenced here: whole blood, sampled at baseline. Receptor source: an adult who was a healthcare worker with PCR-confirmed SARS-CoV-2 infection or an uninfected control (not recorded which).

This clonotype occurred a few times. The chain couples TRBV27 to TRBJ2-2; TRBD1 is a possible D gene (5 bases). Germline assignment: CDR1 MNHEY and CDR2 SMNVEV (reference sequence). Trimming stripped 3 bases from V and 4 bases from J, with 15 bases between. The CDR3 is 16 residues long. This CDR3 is CASSFESRVGTGELFF. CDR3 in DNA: TGTGCCAGCAGTTTTGAGAGCAGGGTTGGCACCGGGGAGCTGTTTTTT.

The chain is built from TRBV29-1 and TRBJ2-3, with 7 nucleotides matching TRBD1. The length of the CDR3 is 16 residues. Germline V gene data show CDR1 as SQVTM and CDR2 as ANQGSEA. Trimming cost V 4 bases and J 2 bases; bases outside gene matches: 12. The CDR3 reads CSVGVRDRKLTDTQYF. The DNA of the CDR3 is TGCAGCGTTGGAGTCCGGGACAGAAAACTCACAGATACGCAGTATTTT.

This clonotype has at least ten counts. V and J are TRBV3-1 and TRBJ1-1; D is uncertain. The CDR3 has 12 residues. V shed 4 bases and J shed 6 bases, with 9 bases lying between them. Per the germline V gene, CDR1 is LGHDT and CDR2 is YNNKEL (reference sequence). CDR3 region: CASSLLGAEAFF. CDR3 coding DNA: TGTGCCAGCAGCCTTTTAGGCGCTGAAGCTTTCTTT.

In nucleotides, the CDR3 is TGTGCCACCAAGCCCCTGGCTCGCTACAATGAGCAGTTCTTC. This encodes CATKPLARYNEQFF. The chain links TRBV6-2 or TRBV6-3 to TRBJ2-1; D uncertain. CDR3 length: 14 residues. V lost 10 bases to trimming and J lost 3 bases, with 16 bases between them. Germline CDR1 reads MNHEY; CDR2 reads SVGEGT.

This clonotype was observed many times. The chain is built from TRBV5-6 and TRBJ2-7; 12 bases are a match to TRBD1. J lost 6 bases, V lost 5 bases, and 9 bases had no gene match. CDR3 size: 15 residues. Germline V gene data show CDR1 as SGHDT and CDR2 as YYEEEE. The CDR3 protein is CASRRAGTGGSEQYF. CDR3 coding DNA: TGTGCCAGCAGGCGGGCCGGGACAGGGGGCAGCGAGCAGTACTTC.

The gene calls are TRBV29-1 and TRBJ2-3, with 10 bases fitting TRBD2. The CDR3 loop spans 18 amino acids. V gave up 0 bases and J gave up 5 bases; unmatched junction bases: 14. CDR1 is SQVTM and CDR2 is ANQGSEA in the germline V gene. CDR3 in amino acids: CSVEDLQGSGRAGDTQYF. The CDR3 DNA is TGCAGCGTTGAAGATCTTCAAGGGAGCGGGAGGGCCGGAGATACGCAGTATTTT.

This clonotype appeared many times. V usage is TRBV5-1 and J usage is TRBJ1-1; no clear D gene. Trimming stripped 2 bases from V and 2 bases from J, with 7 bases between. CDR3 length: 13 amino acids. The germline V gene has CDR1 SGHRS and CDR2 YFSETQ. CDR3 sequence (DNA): TGCGCCAGCAGCTTAATCGCCAACACTGAAGCTTTCTTT. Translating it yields CASSLIANTEAFF. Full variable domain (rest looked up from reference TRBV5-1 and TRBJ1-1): KAGVTQTPRYLIKTRGQQVTLSCSPISGHRSVSWYQQTPGQGLQFLFEYFSETQRNKGNFPGRFSGRQFSNSRSEMNVSTLELGDSALYLCASSLIANTEAFFGQGTRLTVV.

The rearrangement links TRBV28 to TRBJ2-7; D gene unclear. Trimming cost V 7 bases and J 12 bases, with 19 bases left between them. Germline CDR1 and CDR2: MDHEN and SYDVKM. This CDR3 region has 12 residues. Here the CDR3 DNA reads TGTGCCAGCACTCCCGGAGACCTTTTTGTGTACTTC. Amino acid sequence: CASTPGDLFVYF.

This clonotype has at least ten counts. For the CDR3, the DNA is TGTGCCAGCAGCCCACGGACTAGCGGGTTCTACAATGAGCAGTTCTTC. It yields the protein CASSPRTSGFYNEQFF. This chain links TRBV7-6 with TRBJ2-1; 11 bases fit TRBD2. V dropped 5 bases and J dropped 3; count of bases not matched to a gene: 6. The CDR3 contains 16 residues. In germline, CDR1 is SGHVS, CDR2 FNYEAQ.

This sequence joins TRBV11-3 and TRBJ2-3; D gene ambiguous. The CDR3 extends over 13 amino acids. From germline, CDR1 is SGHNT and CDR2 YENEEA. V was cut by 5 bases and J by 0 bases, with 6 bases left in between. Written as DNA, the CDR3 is TGTGCCAGCAGCGCCAGGAGCACAGATACGCAGTATTTT. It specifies CASSARSTDTQYF.

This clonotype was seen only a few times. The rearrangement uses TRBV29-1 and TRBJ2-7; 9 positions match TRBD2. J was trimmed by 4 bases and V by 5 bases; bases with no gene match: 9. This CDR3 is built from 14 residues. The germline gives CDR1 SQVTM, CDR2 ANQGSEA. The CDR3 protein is CSVRAGGTRYEQYF. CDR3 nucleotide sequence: TGCAGCGTTCGGGCGGGGGGGACGAGATACGAGCAGTACTTC.

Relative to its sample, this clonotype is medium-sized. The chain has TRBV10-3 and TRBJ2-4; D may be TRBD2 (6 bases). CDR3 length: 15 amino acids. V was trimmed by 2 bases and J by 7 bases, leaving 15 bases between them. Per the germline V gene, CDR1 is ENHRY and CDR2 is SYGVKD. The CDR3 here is CAISESMTGENIQYF. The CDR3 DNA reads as TGTGCCATCAGTGAGAGTATGACGGGGGAGAACATTCAGTACTTC.

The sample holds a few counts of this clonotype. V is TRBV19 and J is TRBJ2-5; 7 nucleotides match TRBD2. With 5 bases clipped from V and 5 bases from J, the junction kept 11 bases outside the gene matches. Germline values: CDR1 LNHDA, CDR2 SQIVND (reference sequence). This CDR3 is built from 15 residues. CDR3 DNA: TGTGCCAGTAGTTCAGCCGGGACTATGGGTGAGACCCAGTACTTC. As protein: CASSSAGTMGETQYF.

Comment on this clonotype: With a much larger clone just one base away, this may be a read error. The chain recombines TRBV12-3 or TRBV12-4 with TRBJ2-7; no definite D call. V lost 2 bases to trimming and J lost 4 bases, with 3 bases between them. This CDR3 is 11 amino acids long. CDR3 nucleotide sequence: TGTGCCAGCAGTTTATGGTACGAGCAGTACTTC. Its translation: CASSLWYEQYF.

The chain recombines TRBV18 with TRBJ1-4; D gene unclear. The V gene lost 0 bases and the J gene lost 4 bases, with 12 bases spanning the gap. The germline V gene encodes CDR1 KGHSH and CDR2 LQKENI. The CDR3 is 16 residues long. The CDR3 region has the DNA TGTGCCAGCTCACCACCGGTGGGGTCGGTTAATGAAAAACTGTTTTTT. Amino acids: CASSPPVGSVNEKLFF.